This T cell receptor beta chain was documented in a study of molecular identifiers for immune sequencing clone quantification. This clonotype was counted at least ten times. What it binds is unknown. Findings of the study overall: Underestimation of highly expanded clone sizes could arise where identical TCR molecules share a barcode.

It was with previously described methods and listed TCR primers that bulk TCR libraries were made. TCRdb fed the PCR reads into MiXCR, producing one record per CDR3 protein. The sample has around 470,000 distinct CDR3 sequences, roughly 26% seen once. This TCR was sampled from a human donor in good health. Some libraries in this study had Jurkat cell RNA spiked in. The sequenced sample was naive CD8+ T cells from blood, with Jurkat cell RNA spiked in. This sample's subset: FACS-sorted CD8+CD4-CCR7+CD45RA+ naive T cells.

The CDR3 region has the DNA TGTGCCAGCAGTGAAGCGCTCAAGTTAATGGGCTACGAGCAGTACTTC. It codes for CASSEALKLMGYEQYF. V is TRBV6-1 and J is TRBJ2-7; no definite D call. In germline, CDR1 is MNHNS, CDR2 SASEGT. CDR3 length: 16 residues. V gave up 0 bases and J gave up 3 bases, with 15 bases separating them.